This TCR beta chain is from a study of Graves' ophthalmopathy and Graves' hyperthyroidism. Amplification targeted the TCR beta CDR3 regions, with RNA transcripts as the source material. HTBI primers primed a first-round RT-PCR, and a second-round multiplex PCR followed. TCRdb recomputed calls from the multiplex PCR reads with MiXCR, one row per CDR3 protein. The data show hundreds of thousands of distinct CDR3 sequences, with 20% to 25% seen just once and about 6.6% held by the top ten. Trimming removed 6 bases at V and 6 bases at J, with 9 bases between. The CDR3 contains 12 residues. Germline CDR1 is DFQATT and CDR2 is SNEGSKA (reference sequence). Findings and limits, study-wide: Researchers report that a 13-signature model separated ophthalmopathy from stable hyperthyroidism, posting about 90% sensitivity and 81.08% specificity.

The authors diagnosed from clinical symptoms, serum thyroxine, TRAb, thyroid ultrasound and orbital computed tomography. PBMCs stemmed from over 8.5 ml of fresh peripheral blood. This clonotype was seen more than once but under ten times. The antigen is undetermined. This clonotype was obtained from a woman aged 18-29 years with stable Graves' hyperthyroidism. Some clones in this sample may be carry-over from other donors' samples. Sequencing was performed on peripheral blood. The V and J genes are TRBV20-1 and TRBJ1-6; D not certain. CDR3 amino acids: CSATDFNSPLHF. The DNA of the CDR3 is TGCAGTGCAACAGACTTTAATTCACCCCTCCACTTT.